These 24 T cell receptor beta chains were sequenced from one sample in a study of T cell repertoires in cytomegalovirus infection. From the reads, TCRdb called clonotypes with MiXCR, one entry per CDR3 protein. Of 600,000 to 800,000 distinct CDR3 sequences listed, approximately 24% are singletons. Sequences were obtained from CD8+ T cells from PBMCs. The receptor source for this set is a human donor in good health (CMV status not recorded). Some clones in this sample may be carry-over from other donors' samples.

This clonotype was detected a few times. The genes are TRBV3-1 and TRBJ2-2; D call uncertain. Germline loops: CDR1 LGHDT, CDR2 YNNKEL (reference sequence). The CDR3 spans 15 residues. Trimming took 2 bases from V and 3 from J, leaving 10 bases between them. CDR3 in amino acids: CASSQPTWDTGELFF. The CDR3 nucleotides are TGTGCCAGCAGCCAACCGACTTGGGACACCGGGGAGCTGTTTTTT.

To note about this clonotype: A much larger clonotype is one base distant, so this may be a read error. V is TRBV6-6 and J is TRBJ2-2; D is uncertain. Looked up from germline, CDR1 is MNHNY and CDR2 is SVGAGI (reference sequence). The germline V and J ends were trimmed by 6 bases and 5 bases, with 13 bases remaining between them. The CDR3 sequence is 14 residues long. CDR3 protein: CASREGHLTGELFF. The CDR3 bases are TGTGCCAGCAGGGAAGGGCACCTTACCGGGGAGCTGTTTTTT.

Details on this clonotype: A much larger clone lies a single base off, so this may be a read error. The chain recombines TRBV6-6 with TRBJ1-5; 10 bases match TRBD1. CDR3 length: 15 amino acids. Trimming cost V 4 bases and J 8 bases; bases outside gene matches: 8. Germline V gene data show CDR1 as MNHNY and CDR2 as SVGAGI (reference sequence). In nucleotides, the CDR3 is TGTGCCAGCAGTTTGGACAGGGGGAACATAAAGCCCCAGCATTTT. Its translation: CASSLDRGNIKPQHF.

This clonotype showed up many times. This chain connects TRBV7-6 to TRBJ2-2; 8 bases align to TRBD2. V dropped 8 bases and J dropped 4; count of bases not matched to a gene: 0. CDR1 is SGHVS, CDR2 FNYEAQ, per germline. The length of the CDR3 is 12 residues. DNA of the CDR3: TGTGCCAGCCTAGCGGGCACCGGGGAGCTGTTTTTT. Encoded protein: CASLAGTGELFF.

This clonotype was counted ten times or more. The chain is built from TRBV7-6 and TRBJ2-6; possible D gene TRBD1, 5 bases. Germline CDR1 SGHVS, CDR2 FNYEAQ. The CDR3 length is 18 residues. V was pared by 0 bases and J by 0 bases, with 12 bases between. The CDR3 bases are TGTGCCAGCAGCTTAGCTCCCGACAGTAGCTCTGGGGCCAACGTCCTGACTTTC. It specifies CASSLAPDSSSGANVLTF.

A word on this clonotype: One end of the junction does not line up with germline, which may come from a read error. The chain links TRBV12-3 or TRBV12-4 to TRBJ2-7; TRBD1 might be the D (6 bases). The CDR3 is made up of 15 amino acids. DNA for the CDR3: TGTGTCAGCAGTCAAACCGGACAGTTCTCCTACGAGCAGTACTTC. It encodes CVSSQTGQFSYEQYF.

With respect to this clonotype: Without the conserved terminal phenylalanine or tryptophan, this CDR3 likely stems from a read error. The genes are TRBV10-3 and TRBJ2-3, with 12 bases fitting TRBD2. CDR1 and CDR2 (germline): ENHRY, SYGVKD. The CDR3 extends over 15 amino acids. Trimming took 10 bases from V and 4 from J; bases not matched to a gene: 9. The CDR3 protein is CATGEASGGADTQYY. The CDR3 DNA is TGTGCCACCGGAGAGGCTAGCGGGGGGGCAGATACGCAGTATTAT.

The chain joins TRBV6-8 to TRBJ2-1; 7 positions match TRBD2. Trimming removed 8 bases from V and 11 bases from J; junction bases left unmatched: 9. The CDR3 extends over 12 amino acids. Germline lookup yields CDR1 MNHGY and CDR2 SAAAGT. The CDR3 DNA follows: TGTGCCAGCCTTTCCAGCGGGGATAAGCAGTTCTTC. This sequence encodes CASLSSGDKQFF.

The rearrangement links TRBV10-3 to TRBJ1-6; 8 bases match TRBD1. Germline-derived CDR1 and CDR2 are ENHRY and SYGVKD. Trimming took 2 bases from V and 6 from J; bases not matched to a gene: 0. The CDR3 sequence is 14 residues long. CDR3 bases: TGTGCCATCAGTGAGGACAGGGGTAATTCACCCCTCCACTTT. Translation gives CAISEDRGNSPLHF.

The rearrangement uses TRBV14 and TRBJ2-1; no reliable D call. The V and J ends lost 1 base and 4 bases respectively, with 17 bases between them. The CDR3 sequence is 17 residues long. Looked up from germline, CDR1 is SGHDN and CDR2 is FVKESK. CDR3 in amino acids: CASSQGVARTKYNEQFF. DNA for the CDR3: TGTGCCAGCAGCCAAGGCGTTGCCCGGACCAAATACAATGAGCAGTTCTTC.

This clonotype was detected only a few times. The rearrangement joins TRBV5-6 to TRBJ2-5; D is possibly TRBD1 or TRBD2 (5 bases each). In germline, CDR1 is SGHDT, CDR2 YYEEEE. The V and J ends lost 1 base and 2 bases respectively, with 18 bases between them. The CDR3 length is 17 residues. The CDR3 spells CASSLRGATVSQETQYF. In nucleotides, the CDR3 is TGTGCCAGCAGCTTGAGAGGGGCCACTGTCAGTCAAGAGACCCAGTACTTC.

In its sample, this clonotype was seen many times. This chain joins TRBV7-8 and TRBJ2-2; D unresolved. Trimming removed 2 bases at V and 3 bases at J, with 10 bases between. The CDR3 contains 15 residues. Looked up from germline, CDR1 is SGHVS and CDR2 is FQNEAQ. The CDR3 DNA reads as TGTGCCAGCAGCTTATCATACAGCTACACCGGGGAGCTGTTTTTT. It translates to CASSLSYSYTGELFF.

The genes are TRBV11-3 and TRBJ2-2, with a weak D call TRBD1 (6 bases). Germline lookup yields CDR1 SGHNT and CDR2 YENEEA. This CDR3 has 15 residues. Between the trimmed V and J ends, which lost 0 bases and 4 bases, there was a span of 9 bases. The DNA of the CDR3 is TGTGCCAGCAGCTTAGATAGGGGGACCACCGGGGAGCTGTTTTTT. It is translated as CASSLDRGTTGELFF. The variable domain in full, with the rest retrieved from reference TRBV11-3 and TRBJ2-2, is EAGVVQSPRYKIIEKKQPVAFWCNPISGHNTLYWYLQNLGQGPELLIRYENEEAVDDSQLPKDRFSAERLKGVDSTLKIQPAELGDSAVYLCASSLDRGTTGELFFGEGSRLTVL.

On this clonotype itself: One junction end does not reproduce the germline sequence, and a read error may be involved. The chain employs TRBV7-7 and TRBJ2-2, with 7 positions matching TRBD2. Looked up from germline, CDR1 is SSHAT and CDR2 is FNYEAQ (reference sequence). The CDR3 is made up of 15 amino acids. The CDR3 loop reads CASSLAPRGAGELFF. The CDR3 coding sequence is TGTGCTAGCAGCTTAGCTCCTCGGGGGGCCGGGGAGCTGTTTTTT.

This clonotype was observed at least ten times. The J gene is TRBJ1-1, the V gene TRBV12-5; possible D gene TRBD1, 5 bases. The CDR3 is 15 residues long. CDR1 and CDR2 (germline): LGHNT, FRNRAP. Trimming left V 0 bases short and J 5 bases short, with 13 bases between. DNA of the CDR3: TGTGCTAGTGGTTTGGTCTCAAGGGGCTGGACTGAAGCTTTCTTT. The encoded protein is CASGLVSRGWTEAFF. The full variable domain, with the rest looked up from reference TRBV12-5 and TRBJ1-1, is DARVTQTPRHKVTEMGQEVTMRCQPILGHNTVFWYRQTMMQGLELLAYFRNRAPLDDSGMPKDRFSAEMPDATLATLKIQPSEPRDSAVYFCASGLVSRGWTEAFFGQGTRLTVV.

V gene TRBV7-9 combines with J gene TRBJ2-1; 8 bases are a match to TRBD1. CDR3 length: 15 residues. J lost 6 bases, V lost 3 bases, and 7 bases had no gene match. Germline V gives CDR1 SEHNR, CDR2 FQNEAQ (reference sequence). The CDR3 region is CASSFRQGRTNEQFF. The CDR3 coding sequence is TGTGCCAGCAGCTTCAGACAGGGGCGAACCAATGAGCAGTTCTTC.

This clonotype turned up a few times. This chain links TRBV7-9 with TRBJ1-2; no clear D gene. Germline V gene lookup returns CDR1 SEHNR and CDR2 FQNEAQ (reference sequence). CDR3 length equals 13 residues. With 1 base removed from V and 6 bases from J, the gap between germline ends came to 9 bases. The CDR3 protein is CASSLGQHHGYTF. CDR3 bases: TGTGCCAGCAGCTTAGGCCAACACCATGGCTACACCTTC.

This clonotype was detected a few times. The chain employs TRBV24-1 and TRBJ2-1, with a weak D call TRBD2 (5 bases). The germline CDR1 and CDR2 sequences are KGHDR and SFDVKD. V dropped 5 bases and J dropped 4 bases, with 11 bases sitting between them. The CDR3 totals 14 residues. The CDR3 is CATSAGVGYNEQFF. DNA of the CDR3: TGTGCCACCAGTGCCGGGGTGGGATACAATGAGCAGTTCTTC.

The gene calls are TRBV29-1 and TRBJ1-1, with D unresolved. Trimming shortened V by 5 bases and J by 3 bases, and 13 bases separated the two germline ends. The CDR3 has 13 residues. In germline, CDR1 is SQVTM, CDR2 ANQGSEA. The CDR3 nucleotides read TGCAGCGTTTGGGAGGGAGGGTACACTGAAGCTTTCTTT. Protein product: CSVWEGGYTEAFF.

The chain uses TRBV27 and TRBJ2-4; 11 nucleotides agree with TRBD2. This CDR3 has 12 amino acids. Losses at the gene ends were 6 bases for V and 10 bases for J; bases not matched to a gene: 2. From germline, CDR1 is MNHEY and CDR2 SMNVEV (reference sequence). CDR3 coding DNA: TGTGCCAGCAGCCTAGCGGGGGGAATTCAGTACTTC. Its protein product is CASSLAGGIQYF.

The CDR3 bases are TGTGCCAGTAGTATCAAGGGAGGTAATCAGCCCCAGCATTTT. It translates to CASSIKGGNQPQHF. The chain joins TRBV19 to TRBJ1-5; no definite D call. Trimming stripped 3 bases from V and 4 bases from J, with 10 bases between. The germline V gene encodes CDR1 LNHDA and CDR2 SQIVND (reference sequence). The CDR3 sequence is 14 residues long.

This chain links TRBV6-5 with TRBJ2-2; 10 bases fit TRBD1. The CDR3 runs to 15 residues. The V gene's germline CDR1 is MNHEY and CDR2 SVGAGI. Unmatched junction bases numbered 5, after V lost 4 bases and J lost 6 bases. CDR3 bases: TGTGCCAGCAGTTCCCGGGACAGGGGACCCGGGGAGCTGTTTTTT. It encodes CASSSRDRGPGELFF.

The chain has TRBV28 and TRBJ2-4; D is possibly TRBD1 (5 bases). Trimming removed 3 bases at V and 9 bases at J, with 12 bases between. Looked up from germline, CDR1 is MDHEN and CDR2 is SYDVKM. The CDR3 consists of 13 residues. Written as DNA, the CDR3 is TGTGCCAGCAGTTTGACCAGGGTGGGCATTCAGTACTTC. Protein product: CASSLTRVGIQYF.

The V call is TRBV19, the J call TRBJ2-7; TRBD1 is a possible D gene (6 bases). The germline CDR1 and CDR2 sequences are LNHDA and SQIVND (reference sequence). V shed 4 bases and J shed 7 bases, with 17 bases lying between them. The CDR3 runs to 14 residues. CDR3 region: CASSTSTGPKEQYF. The CDR3 nucleotides are TGTGCCAGTAGTACGTCGACAGGTCCCAAGGAGCAGTACTTC.